This is a list of T cell receptor beta chains from one sample in a study of blood T cell repertoires in COVID-19. Sequencing was performed with immunoSEQ multiplex PCR; in TCRdb, only in-frame clones are kept and a portion is missing. The data contain over 250,000 clones, about four fifths of them seen just once; the ten biggest clones take up more than 8%. Source material: peripheral blood. These receptors were obtained from a woman between 50 and 59 years old who had recovered from COVID-19. CDR3s include the opening cysteine and the closing phenylalanine or tryptophan.

TRBJ1-1,TRBV2,CASSSPTGLNTEAFF
TRBJ1-2,TRBV4-2,CASSQDRLASGYTF
TRBJ1-2,TRBV12-3/TRBV12-4,CASREFYGYTF
TRBJ2-1,TRBV11-1,CASSLLGGGQFF
TRBJ1-1,TRBV10-2,CASSEQGGTEAFF
TRBJ2-3,TRBV19,CASSIPAGRTDTQYF
TRBJ2-1,TRBV9,CASSVGGSHEQFF
TRBJ1-1,TRBV10-1,CASILGDTEAFF
TRBJ2-5,TRBV7-3,CASSPGLAGGRETQYF
TRBJ2-7,TRBV5-8,CASSRPPGLVFAYEQYF
TRBJ1-5,TRBV19,CASKDSLQPQHF
TRBJ1-5,TRBV7-2,CASSFSSQPQHF
TRBJ2-6,TRBV6-2/TRBV6-3,CASSSSGANVLTF
TRBJ2-2,TRBV7-6,CASSLAQGSGLGTGELFF
TRBJ2-3,TRBV9,CASSVGAGEGTQYF
TRBJ1-6,TRBV6-5,CASSAGTGVSPLHF
TRBJ1-1,TRBV6-5,CASRGRGRGNTEAFF
TRBJ1-1,TRBV28,CASSSPRGAFF
TRBJ1-4,TRBV19,CASSEESTNEKLFF
TRBJ2-1,TRBV6-6,CASSYGGGGKNEQFF
TRBJ2-3,TRBV29-1,CSVRVPRGAGSTDTQYF
TRBJ2-7,TRBV7-2,CASSSSFYEQYF
TRBJ1-4,TRBV4-3,CASSQDIDSRNEKLFF
TRBJ1-2,TRBV27,CASNPSRTGTHYGYTF
TRBJ1-1,TRBV5-4,CASSRGGQGTEAFF
TRBJ2-7,TRBV5-1,CASSATGNYEQYF
TRBJ2-2,TRBV6-5,CASRDRLLTGELFF
TRBJ2-7,TRBV30,CAWGTGGFGEQYF
TRBJ2-3,TRBV5-6,CASSLATGTDTQYF
TRBJ2-7,TRBV6-2/TRBV6-3,CASSHGTGVTHEQYF
TRBJ1-4,TRBV28,CASSRINEKLFF
TRBJ2-2,TRBV2,CASSQQGYATGELFF
TRBJ2-1,TRBV4-3,CASSQDRGYNEQFF
TRBJ2-1,TRBV30,CAWSVLSGRGTSYNEQFF
TRBJ1-6,TRBV27,CASMKVSFEDSPLHF
TRBJ2-1,TRBV5-4,CASSPGGYNEQFF
TRBJ1-2,TRBV27,CASSLLGGRGLDYGYTF
TRBJ2-5,TRBV19,CASTPGVGFGETQYF
TRBJ1-4,TRBV18,CASSILGGNEKLFF
TRBJ2-5,TRBV3-1/TRBV3-2,CASSQERTSGGAYQETQYF
TRBJ1-2,TRBV5-6,CASSLGAAANYGYTF
TRBJ2-7,TRBV7-9,CASSRGLASSYEQYF